This T cell receptor (beta chain) was found in a study of blood T cell repertoires in COVID-19. Study-wide context: The origin of the acute and convalescent COVID-19 samples was the United States, Italy and Spain. PBMCs, B-cell-depleted T cells, or T cells provided the cDNA or gDNA that made up the material.

This clone is a singleton in its sample. The CDR3 is made up of 16 amino acids. V was cut by 7 bases and J by 7 bases, with 25 bases left in between. CDR1 is SNHLY and CDR2 is FYNNEI in the germline V gene. Authors' methods: Scientists estimated how many nucleated cells there were by amplifying reference gene primers. Generated by immunoSEQ multiplex PCR, the TCRdb table keeps only in-frame clones and is missing some. V and J calls and clone size are as listed in that table; D and trimming were resolved from the DNA. Of around 270,000 clones listed, about 89% are singletons. V gene TRBV2 combines with J gene TRBJ1-2; D is undetermined. The specimen was peripheral blood. This sequence originates from a man aged 35 to 55 who had recovered from COVID-19. CDR3 loop: CASINGHPQRPGGYTF. The CDR3 DNA sequence: TGTGCCAGCATCAACGGCCACCCACAAAGGCCGGGTGGCTACACCTTC.